This TCR beta chain was identified in a study of cytotoxic CD8 clonotypes in ibrutinib-treated CLL. Profiling relied on immunoSEQ multiplex PCR, and the TCRdb table lists in-frame clones only, not all of them. The table shows around 150,000 clones, with 65% to 85% occurring only once. CDR1 and CDR2 (germline): MNHEY, SVGAGI. Trimming took off 5 bases at V and 5 bases at J, with 12 bases between the two ends. The CDR3 totals 13 residues. Source: PBMCs, taken after 36 months of ibrutinib treatment. This sequence was found in a human donor with chronic lymphocytic leukemia. This chain links TRBV6-5 with TRBJ1-1; D is perhaps TRBD1 (6 bases). The CDR3 loop reads CASSKAGVTEAFF. The CDR3 DNA follows: TGTGCCAGCAGTAAGGCAGGGGTAACTGAAGCTTTCTTT.